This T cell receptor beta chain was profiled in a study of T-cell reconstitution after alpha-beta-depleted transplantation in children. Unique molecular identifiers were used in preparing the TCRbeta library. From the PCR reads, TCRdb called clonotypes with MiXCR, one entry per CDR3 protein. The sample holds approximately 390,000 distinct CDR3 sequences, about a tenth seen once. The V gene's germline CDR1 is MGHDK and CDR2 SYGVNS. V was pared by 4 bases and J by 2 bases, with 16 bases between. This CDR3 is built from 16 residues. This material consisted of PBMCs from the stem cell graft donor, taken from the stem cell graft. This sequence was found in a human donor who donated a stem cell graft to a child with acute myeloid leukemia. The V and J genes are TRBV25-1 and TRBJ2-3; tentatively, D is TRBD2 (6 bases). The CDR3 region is CASSGPAEGPTDTQYF. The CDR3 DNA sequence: TGTGCCAGCAGTGGCCCAGCGGAGGGGCCCACAGATACGCAGTATTTT. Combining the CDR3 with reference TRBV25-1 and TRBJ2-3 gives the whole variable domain EADIYQTPRYLVIGTGKKITLECSQTMGHDKMYWYQQDPGMELHLIHYSYGVNSTEKGDLSSESTVSRIRTEHFPLTLESARPSHTSQYLCASSGPAEGPTDTQYFGPGTRLTVL.